The 27 T cell receptor beta chains below were found in one sample sequenced in a study of T cell repertoires in cytomegalovirus infection (dated by TCRdb to about 2019). Sequencing relied on an Illumina HiSeq 1500. TCRdb reprocessing: public reads trimmed at Q25 with fastp, clones called with MiXCR, in-frame beta chains kept. Entries are consolidated by CDR3 protein sequence, retaining the most common genes and DNA. The table for this sample lists about 260,000 distinct CDR3 sequences; roughly 13% of them were counted only once. The ten largest clones capture around 8.8% of the sample. Sample: PBMCs. Receptor source: a human donor in good health (CMV status not recorded). Some clones in this sample may be carry-over from other donors' samples.

The table lists this clonotype with many counts. V gene TRBV7-2 combines with J gene TRBJ1-2; the D gene is possibly TRBD1 (5 bases). CDR1 is SGHTA and CDR2 is FQGNSA in the germline V gene. Deletions cut 5 bases from V and 9 bases from J, with 10 bases between. This CDR3 is 11 amino acids long. The CDR3 protein is CASSPRVRYTF. The CDR3 DNA sequence: TGTGCCAGCAGCCCCAGGGTTCGCTACACCTTC.

This clonotype was picked up many times. This sequence joins TRBV7-8 and TRBJ2-7; TRBD1 aligns across 9 bases. The CDR3 covers 15 residues. V lost 10 bases and J lost 5; bases outside the gene matches: 15. Looked up from germline, CDR1 is SGHVS and CDR2 is FQNEAQ. In nucleotides, the CDR3 is TGTGCCACCAAGTCCGGGACAGGGTTTCTCAACGAGCAGTACTTC. Its protein is CATKSGTGFLNEQYF.

The chain recombines TRBV6-2 or TRBV6-3 with TRBJ2-1; no clear D. The CDR3 is made up of 15 amino acids. The germline gives CDR1 MNHEY, CDR2 SVGEGT. Trimming pared 6 bases from V and 7 bases from J, leaving 19 bases between. Here the CDR3 reads CASRQLRAADNEQFF. The DNA of the CDR3 is TGTGCCAGCAGACAACTCCGGGCGGCGGATAATGAGCAGTTCTTC.

This clonotype was counted only a few times. This chain links TRBV20-1 with TRBJ2-1, with 7 bases identical to TRBD2. In germline, CDR1 is DFQATT, CDR2 SNEGSKA (reference sequence). J lost 4 bases, V lost 3 bases, and 12 bases had no gene match. The CDR3 sequence is 16 residues long. CDR3 DNA: TGCAGTGCTAGGTCTGCGTCTAGCGGAACTTACAATGAGCAGTTCTTC. This gives the protein CSARSASSGTYNEQFF.

This clonotype was counted only a few times. In nucleotides, the CDR3 is TGTGCCAGTAGTATATCCTCGCCCTACAATGAGCAGTTCTTC. It yields the protein CASSISSPYNEQFF. This chain links TRBV19 with TRBJ2-1; no firm D call. CDR3 size: 14 residues. Germline CDR1 is LNHDA and CDR2 is SQIVND (reference sequence). The V end lost 2 bases, the J end lost 2 bases, and 7 bases lay between the germline ends. The full variable domain, rest sourced from reference TRBV19 and TRBJ2-1, is DGGITQSPKYLFRKEGQNVTLSCEQNLNHDAMYWYRQDPGQGLRLIYYSQIVNDFQKGDIAEGYSVSREKKESFPLTVTSAQKNPTAFYLCASSISSPYNEQFFGPGTRLTVL.

This clonotype was seen a few times. V gene TRBV7-9 combines with J gene TRBJ2-7, with 7 bases that match TRBD2. CDR3 length: 18 amino acids. Germline trimming cut 8 bases from V and 0 bases from J; bases unmatched to any gene: 19. Germline V CDR1 and CDR2: SEHNR, FQNEAQ (reference sequence). This chain's CDR3 is CASRRSGAGTNYSYEQYF. The CDR3 DNA follows: TGTGCCAGCCGCCGCTCCGGGGCAGGGACTAATTACTCCTACGAGCAGTACTTC. Variable domain in full (rest from reference TRBV7-9 and TRBJ2-7): DTGVSQNPRHKITKRGQNVTFRCDPISEHNRLYWYRQTLGQGPEFLTYFQNEAQLEKSRLLSDRFSAERPKGSFSTLEIQRTEQGDSAMYLCASRRSGAGTNYSYEQYFGPGTRLTVT.

V usage is TRBV20-1 and J usage is TRBJ2-3; perhaps TRBD2 as D (6 bases). The CDR3 runs to 13 residues. Germline CDR1 is DFQATT and CDR2 is SNEGSKA (reference sequence). The V gene lost 3 bases and the J gene lost 4 bases, with 11 bases spanning the gap. CDR3 amino acids: CSARLAAPDTQYF. Written as DNA, the CDR3 is TGCAGTGCTAGGTTAGCGGCTCCAGATACGCAGTATTTT.

This clonotype was observed a handful of times. The genes are TRBV6-5 and TRBJ1-1, with 10 bases aligning to TRBD1. V lost 2 bases, J lost 3 bases, and 6 bases stayed unmatched. The CDR3 is 16 residues long. Germline CDR1 is MNHEY and CDR2 is SVGAGI. CDR3 loop: CASSYEGTGVYTEAFF. As DNA, the CDR3 is TGTGCCAGCAGTTACGAGGGGACAGGGGTGTACACTGAAGCTTTCTTT.

The chain recombines TRBV6-2 or TRBV6-3 with TRBJ1-1; maybe TRBD1 (5 bases). The V gene's germline CDR1 is MNHEY and CDR2 SVGEGT. The CDR3 extends over 11 amino acids. V was shortened by 7 bases and J by 5 bases, with 8 bases between the two germline ends. The CDR3 DNA follows: TGTGCCAGCACCCAGGGTACTGAAGCTTTCTTT. It translates to CASTQGTEAFF.

This clonotype was detected only a few times. The chain combines TRBV6-6 with TRBJ1-6, with a tentative D call TRBD1 (6 bases). This CDR3 is built from 15 residues. The V end was cut by 8 bases, the J end by 7 bases, with 18 bases between. Germline CDR1 reads MNHNY; CDR2 reads SVGAGI (reference sequence). The CDR3: CASSVMRQENSPLHF. The CDR3 DNA is TGTGCCAGCTCAGTTATGCGACAGGAAAATTCACCCCTCCACTTT.

The V gene is TRBV20-1, the J gene TRBJ2-5; D remains ambiguous. Germline V gene data show CDR1 as DFQATT and CDR2 as SNEGSKA (reference sequence). The CDR3 runs to 10 residues. Between the trimmed V and J ends, which lost 5 bases and 5 bases, there was a span of 6 bases. This chain's CDR3 is CSAYWETQYF. CDR3 nucleotides: TGCAGTGCTTATTGGGAGACCCAGTACTTC.

This chain uses TRBV27 with TRBJ1-1; D is undetermined. This CDR3 is built from 14 residues. The germline V gene has CDR1 MNHEY and CDR2 SMNVEV (reference sequence). V was trimmed by 2 bases and J by 1 base, leaving 8 bases between them. The CDR3 region has the DNA TGTGCCAGCAGTTTAAGGGTGAAGAACACTGAAGCTTTCTTT. Translation: CASSLRVKNTEAFF.

The sample holds many counts of this clonotype. The chain links TRBV7-2 to TRBJ2-4; 12 bases fit TRBD2. The CDR3 runs to 17 residues. The V and J ends lost 7 bases and 3 bases, in that order; junction bases with no gene match: 10. Germline CDR1 and CDR2: SGHTA and FQGNSA. The CDR3 coding sequence is TGTGCCAGCACCTCCTCTAGCGGGGGGGCCGACAAAAACATTCAGTACTTC. Amino acid sequence: CASTSSSGGADKNIQYF.

This clonotype showed up many times. The V gene is TRBV4-1, the J gene TRBJ1-6, with TRBD1 matching 8 bases. The CDR3 has 17 residues. CDR1 is MGHRA and CDR2 is YSYEKL in the germline V gene. V shed 0 bases, J shed 7 bases, and the junction held 8 bases outside the gene matches. The CDR3 nucleotides are TGCGCCAGCAGCCAAGATCGTCAGGGGGCTCAAAATTCACCCCTCCACTTT. This codes for CASSQDRQGAQNSPLHF.

This sequence joins TRBV5-1 and TRBJ1-1, with 7 bases fitting TRBD1. The germline V gene encodes CDR1 SGHRS and CDR2 YFSETQ. The CDR3 extends over 18 amino acids. The junction had 16 bases not matched to a gene; V was cut back by 0 bases and J by 5 bases. In DNA form, the CDR3 reads TGCGCCAGCAGCTTGGGTGATAAAGGGGGCGGTAGGTTGACTGAAGCTTTCTTT. This gives the protein CASSLGDKGGGRLTEAFF.

This clonotype was detected many times. This chain connects TRBV4-3 to TRBJ1-1; the D is unclear. Germline-derived CDR1 and CDR2 are LGHNA and YSLEER. The V end was cut by 0 bases, the J end by 7 bases, with 9 bases between. CDR3 length equals 13 residues. CDR3 sequence reads: CASSQDPGSEAFF. DNA of the CDR3: TGCGCCAGCAGCCAAGATCCAGGTAGTGAAGCTTTCTTT.

This clonotype has ten or more counts. V and J are TRBV28 and TRBJ2-4; D remains ambiguous. V gave up 4 bases and J gave up 0 bases, with 13 bases separating them. The CDR3 has 16 amino acids. Germline V CDR1 and CDR2: MDHEN, SYDVKM. The CDR3 spells CASSYSDRLAKNIQYF. In DNA form, the CDR3 reads TGTGCCAGCAGTTACAGTGACCGACTAGCCAAAAACATTCAGTACTTC. Filled out from reference TRBV28 and TRBJ2-4, the complete variable domain reads DVKVTQSSRYLVKRTGEKVFLECVQDMDHENMFWYRQDPGLGLRLIYFSYDVKMKEKGDIPEGYSVSREKKERFSLILESASTNQTSMYLCASSYSDRLAKNIQYFGAGTRLSVL.

The table lists this clonotype with many counts. J is TRBJ2-2 and V is TRBV11-2; D is perhaps TRBD1 (6 bases). Trimming pared 6 bases from V and 1 base from J, leaving 15 bases between. The V gene's germline CDR1 is SGHAT and CDR2 FQNNGV. The CDR3 sequence is 16 residues long. This CDR3 is CASRKPGTKNTGELFF. The CDR3 DNA is TGTGCCAGCAGGAAACCCGGGACAAAGAACACCGGGGAGCTGTTTTTT.

This clonotype was seen at least ten times. The chain carries TRBV11-2 and TRBJ2-5, with 12 bases fitting TRBD2. V gave up 2 bases and J gave up 5 bases; unmatched junction bases: 9. In germline, CDR1 is SGHAT, CDR2 FQNNGV. The CDR3 is 17 amino acids. DNA of the CDR3: TGTGCCAGCAGCTTAAGGAGTCTAGCGGGAGGGTGGGAGACCCAGTACTTC. Residues: CASSLRSLAGGWETQYF.

V gene TRBV20-1 combines with J gene TRBJ2-5; TRBD1 might be the D (6 bases). CDR1 is DFQATT and CDR2 is SNEGSKA in the germline V gene (reference sequence). This CDR3 is built from 18 residues. V gave up 2 bases and J gave up 9 bases, with 31 bases separating them. This chain's CDR3 is CSARPHLWANPEGGAQYF. The CDR3 nucleotides read TGCAGTGCTAGACCCCACCTCTGGGCCAACCCCGAAGGGGGAGCCCAGTACTTC.

This clonotype was observed many times. The rearrangement uses TRBV7-9 and TRBJ2-2, with a tentative D call TRBD2 (6 bases). The germline V gene has CDR1 SEHNR and CDR2 FQNEAQ (reference sequence). Trimming removed 6 bases from V and 4 bases from J, with 15 bases in between. The CDR3 contains 15 residues. CDR3 DNA sequence: TGTGCCAGCAGGGCCGCGGGACCTTCCACCGGGGAGCTGTTTTTT. The encoded protein is CASRAAGPSTGELFF.

The chain combines TRBV20-1 with TRBJ2-1; 14 bases align to TRBD2. The V gene's germline CDR1 is DFQATT and CDR2 SNEGSKA (reference sequence). This CDR3 comprises 15 residues. With 4 bases clipped from V and 6 bases from J, the junction kept 5 bases outside the gene matches. In DNA, the CDR3 is TGCAGTGCTACTAAGACTAGCGGGAGGGCCAATGAGCAGTTCTTC. It encodes CSATKTSGRANEQFF.

A note on this clonotype: The junction shows a germline mismatch at one end, possibly a read error. The chain has TRBV15 and TRBJ2-3, with D possibly called TRBD1 or TRBD2 (5 bases each). Germline V gene data show CDR1 as LNHNV and CDR2 as YYDKDF (reference sequence). This CDR3 has 16 residues. This CDR3 is CAISETLRDRTDTQYF. The DNA of the CDR3 is TGTGCCATCAGCGAAACTCTCCGGGACCGCACAGATACGCAGTATTTT.

This clonotype was seen more than once but under ten times. The genes are TRBV5-1 and TRBJ2-2; 7 positions agree with TRBD1. CDR1 and CDR2 (germline): SGHRS, YFSETQ. The junction had 5 bases not matched to a gene; V was cut back by 4 bases and J by 5 bases. This CDR3 comprises 14 residues. CDR3 DNA: TGCGCCAGCAGCGACGGGACAGAGACCGGGGAGCTGTTTTTT. It encodes CASSDGTETGELFF.

In this sample, this clonotype turned up a few times. J is TRBJ1-2 and V is TRBV7-9; TRBD1 matches at 7 bases. V gave up 3 bases and J gave up 4 bases; unmatched junction bases: 2. The CDR3 is 13 residues long. Looked up from germline, CDR1 is SEHNR and CDR2 is FQNEAQ (reference sequence). The CDR3 nucleotides read TGTGCCAGCAGCTTGGGGACAGCCTATGGCTACACCTTC. This gives the protein CASSLGTAYGYTF.

This sequence joins TRBV28 and TRBJ2-7, with D perhaps TRBD1 (6 bases). CDR1 is MDHEN and CDR2 is SYDVKM in the germline V gene. CDR3 length: 16 residues. V gave up 4 bases and J gave up 1 base, with 17 bases separating them. The CDR3 spells CASSSYRLGTSYEQYF. Here the CDR3 DNA reads TGTGCCAGCAGTTCTTACCGTTTAGGGACATCCTACGAGCAGTACTTC.

This clonotype was seen a handful of times. The CDR3 DNA is TGTGCCAGCAGATCACAGGGAGCCGGGGCCAACGTCCTGACTTTC. Protein sequence: CASRSQGAGANVLTF. This chain joins TRBV12-3 or TRBV12-4 and TRBJ2-6; D perhaps matches TRBD1 (6 bases). The CDR3 is 15 amino acids. The germline V and J ends were trimmed by 6 bases and 4 bases, with 13 bases remaining between them.